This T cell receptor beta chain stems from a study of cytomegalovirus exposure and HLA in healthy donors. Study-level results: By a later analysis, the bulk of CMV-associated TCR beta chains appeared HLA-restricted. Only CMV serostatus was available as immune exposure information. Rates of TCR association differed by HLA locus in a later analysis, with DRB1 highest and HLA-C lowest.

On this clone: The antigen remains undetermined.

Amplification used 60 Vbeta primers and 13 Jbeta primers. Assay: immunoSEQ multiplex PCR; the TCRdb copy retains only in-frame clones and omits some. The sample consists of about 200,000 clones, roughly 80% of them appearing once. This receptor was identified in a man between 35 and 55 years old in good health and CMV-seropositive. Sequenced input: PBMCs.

CDR3 DNA: TGCAGCGTTGAAGGTCGGTCGGGACAGCCTTTAGATACGCAGTATTTT. It yields the protein CSVEGRSGQPLDTQYF. This chain connects TRBV29-1 to TRBJ2-3; 7 nucleotides match TRBD1. The junction had 12 bases not matched to a gene; V was cut back by 1 base and J by 5 bases. The CDR3 loop spans 16 amino acids. CDR1 and CDR2 from the germline V gene are SQVTM and ANQGSEA.